A selection of T cell receptor beta chains follows, all from one sample in a study of Graves' ophthalmopathy and Graves' hyperthyroidism. TCRdb fed the multiplex PCR reads into MiXCR, producing one record per CDR3 protein. The profile covers 350,000 to 400,000 distinct CDR3 sequences, with about 17% appearing a single time and 1.5% to 2% taken by the ten largest. Material for sequencing was peripheral blood. The source is a woman aged 18-29 years with Graves' ophthalmopathy. Each CDR3 is given with its conserved first and last residue. A D gene is named only where the DNA matches it firmly. The listing skips clone size in some rows; elsewhere it reads once, few, many or a size class.

cdr3_length: 15
d_call: NA
clone_size: many
j_call: TRBJ2-2
v_call: TRBV7-2
cdr3_aa: CASSLEATNTGELFF
cdr3_nt: TGTGCCAGCAGCTTAGAGGCAACGAACACCGGGGAGCTGTTTTTT

cdr3_length: 15
d_call: NA
clone_size: many
j_call: TRBJ2-4
v_call: TRBV9
cdr3_aa: CASSLTWGNGNIQYF
cdr3_nt: TGTGCCAGCAGCCTCACTTGGGGAAATGGGAACATTCAGTACTTC

cdr3_length: 14
d_call: NA
clone_size: once
j_call: TRBJ2-7
v_call: TRBV28
cdr3_aa: CASSLFGTVYEQYF
cdr3_nt: TGTGCCAGCAGTTTATTCGGGACTGTCTACGAGCAGTACTTC

cdr3_length: 13
d_call: NA
clone_size: many
j_call: TRBJ1-1
v_call: TRBV30
cdr3_aa: CAWSVLMGAAAFF
cdr3_nt: TGTGCCTGGAGTGTACTGATGGGGGCCGCAGCTTTCTTT

cdr3_length: 11
d_call: NA
clone_size: many
j_call: TRBJ1-2
v_call: TRBV29-1
cdr3_aa: CSVDTRGSQLF
cdr3_nt: TGCAGCGTTGACACGAGGGGCAGTCAGTTGTTC

cdr3_length: 15
d_call: NA
clone_size: many
j_call: TRBJ1-3
v_call: TRBV29-1
cdr3_aa: CSVAEAGVSGNTIYF
cdr3_nt: TGCAGCGTGGCAGAGGCAGGGGTCTCTGGAAACACCATATATTTT

cdr3_length: 13
d_call: NA
clone_size: many
j_call: TRBJ2-2
v_call: TRBV12-3/TRBV12-4
cdr3_aa: CASTLEVPGELFF
cdr3_nt: TGTGCCAGCACCCTAGAGGTCCCCGGGGAGCTGTTTTTT

cdr3_length: 13
d_call: NA
clone_size: few
j_call: TRBJ1-2
v_call: TRBV20-1
cdr3_aa: CSARDRSNYGYTF
cdr3_nt: TGCAGTGCTAGAGATCGAAGTAACTATGGCTACACCTTC

cdr3_length: 14
d_call: NA
clone_size: many
j_call: TRBJ2-7
v_call: TRBV12-3/TRBV12-4
cdr3_aa: CASSPWTASYEQYF
cdr3_nt: TGTGCCAGCAGTCCCTGGACGGCCTCCTACGAGCAGTACTTC

cdr3_length: 14
d_call: TRBD1
clone_size: many
j_call: TRBJ1-3
v_call: TRBV20-1
cdr3_aa: CSAREPGQGNTIYF
cdr3_nt: TGCAGTGCTAGAGAACCGGGACAGGGGAACACCATATATTTT

cdr3_length: 15
d_call: TRBD1
clone_size: many
j_call: TRBJ1-1
v_call: TRBV19
cdr3_aa: CASSTPDRVTTEAFF
cdr3_nt: TGTGCCAGTAGTACGCCTGACAGGGTGACCACTGAAGCTTTCTTT

cdr3_length: 11
d_call: NA
clone_size: many
j_call: TRBJ2-7
v_call: TRBV20-1
cdr3_aa: CSARLTYEQYF
cdr3_nt: TGCAGTGCTCGACTAACCTACGAGCAGTACTTC

cdr3_length: 13
d_call: NA
clone_size: many
j_call: TRBJ2-7
v_call: TRBV19
cdr3_aa: CASSKDTLYEQYF
cdr3_nt: TGTGCCAGTAGTAAAGACACCCTCTACGAGCAGTACTTC

cdr3_length: 15
d_call: NA
clone_size: many
j_call: TRBJ2-2
v_call: TRBV27
cdr3_aa: CDSSFYEGNTGELFF
cdr3_nt: TGTGACAGCAGTTTTTATGAGGGGAACACCGGGGAGCTGTTTTTT

cdr3_length: 15
d_call: NA
clone_size: once
j_call: TRBJ2-5
v_call: TRBV19
cdr3_aa: CASSIRRVPGETQYF
cdr3_nt: TGTGCCAGTAGTATACGCAGGGTCCCGGGGGAGACCCAGTACTTC

cdr3_length: 14
d_call: TRBD1
clone_size: many
j_call: TRBJ1-1
v_call: TRBV9
cdr3_aa: CASSRGQGRTEAFF
cdr3_nt: TGTGCCAGCAGTAGGGGACAGGGAAGAACTGAAGCTTTCTTT

cdr3_length: 15
d_call: NA
clone_size: many
j_call: TRBJ2-2
v_call: TRBV12-3/TRBV12-4
cdr3_aa: CASSLLAVRTGELFF
cdr3_nt: TGTGCCAGCAGTTTATTGGCGGTTCGCACCGGGGAGCTGTTTTTT

cdr3_length: 16
d_call: TRBD2
clone_size: NA
j_call: TRBJ2-3
v_call: TRBV3-1
cdr3_aa: CASSRQVLAGPDTQYF
cdr3_nt: TGTGCCAGCAGCCGTCAAGTACTAGCGGGACCAGATACGCAGTATTTT

cdr3_length: 16
d_call: NA
clone_size: many
j_call: TRBJ2-2
v_call: TRBV7-8
cdr3_aa: CASSLVIGGNTGELFF
cdr3_nt: TGTGCCAGCAGCTTAGTAATTGGCGGGAACACCGGGGAGCTGTTTTTT

cdr3_length: 15
d_call: NA
clone_size: NA
j_call: TRBJ2-7
v_call: TRBV6-1
cdr3_aa: CASSVDAGQTYEQYF
cdr3_nt: TGTGCCAGCAGTGTCGATGCAGGACAGACATACGAGCAGTACTTC

cdr3_length: 12
d_call: TRBD1
clone_size: many
j_call: TRBJ1-1
v_call: TRBV3-1
cdr3_aa: CASRTGGGEAFF
cdr3_nt: TGTGCCAGCAGGACAGGGGGCGGTGAAGCTTTCTTT

cdr3_length: 16
d_call: NA
clone_size: many
j_call: TRBJ1-1
v_call: TRBV25-1
cdr3_aa: CASSGPMTMRNTEAFF
cdr3_nt: TGTGCCAGCAGCGGACCGATGACAATGAGGAACACTGAAGCTTTCTTT